The T cell receptor (beta chain) described here comes from a study of cytomegalovirus exposure and HLA in healthy donors. Regarding the study as a whole: Listed as cytomegalovirus-associated were 164 TCR beta chains. Subsequent analysis revealed that first-cohort TCR clusters tended to co-occur in the 90 to 150 validation repertoires.

In regard to this clone: Its specificity is not known.

Germline trimming cut 2 bases from V and 2 bases from J; bases unmatched to any gene: 6. The CDR3 contains 16 residues. CDR1 and CDR2 (germline): KGHSH, LQKENI. Produced via immunoSEQ multiplex PCR; TCRdb's table is partial and in-frame only. The sample has 30,000 to 40,000 clones; 80% to 95% are singletons. This receptor was obtained from a man between 18 and 29 years old in good health and CMV-seronegative. This rearrangement joins TRBV18 to TRBJ1-5; 7 bases match TRBD1. Sequencing input: PBMCs. The CDR3 sequence is CASSPARTGRNQPQHF. The DNA of the CDR3 is TGTGCCAGCTCACCAGCCCGGACAGGACGCAATCAGCCCCAGCATTTT.